This T cell receptor beta chain came from a study of T cells after yellow fever vaccination. J was trimmed by 3 bases and V by 5 bases; bases with no gene match: 9. The CDR3 contains 16 residues. TCRdb re-derived calls from the 5' RACE reads in MiXCR, one entry per CDR3 protein. Among 200,000 to 250,000 distinct CDR3 sequences, about 7% were seen once, and the ten largest hold roughly 0.86%. The clonotype was recovered from a man aged 30 to 39 who received the YFV17D yellow fever vaccine. The material sequenced was CD4+ T cells sorted from PBMCs, taken 15 days after the yellow fever booster vaccination. The J gene is TRBJ2-7, the V gene TRBV12-3 or TRBV12-4; 11 nucleotides line up with TRBD1. This chain's CDR3 is CASSRGGGTGGYEQYF. In DNA, the CDR3 is TGTGCCAGCAGTCGGGGGGGTGGGACAGGGGGCTACGAGCAGTACTTC.